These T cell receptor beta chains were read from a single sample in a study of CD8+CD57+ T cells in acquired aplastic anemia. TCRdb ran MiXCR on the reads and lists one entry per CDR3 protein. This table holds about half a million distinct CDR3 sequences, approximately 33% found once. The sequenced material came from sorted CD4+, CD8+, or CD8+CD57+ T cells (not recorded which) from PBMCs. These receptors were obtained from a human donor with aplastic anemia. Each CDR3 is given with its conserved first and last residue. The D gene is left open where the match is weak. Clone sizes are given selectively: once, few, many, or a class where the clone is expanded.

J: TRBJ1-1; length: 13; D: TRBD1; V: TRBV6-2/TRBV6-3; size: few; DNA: TGTGCCACCATGGGACAGGGAGAATTAGAAGCTTTCTTT; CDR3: CATMGQGELEAFF
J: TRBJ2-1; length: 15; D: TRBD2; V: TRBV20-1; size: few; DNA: TGCAGTGCCTATCCCCGCGCTAGCGGATACAATGAGCAGTTCTTC; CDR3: CSAYPRASGYNEQFF
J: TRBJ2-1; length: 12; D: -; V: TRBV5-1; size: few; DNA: TGCGCCAGCAGCTTGGACGCAAATGAGCAGTTCTTC; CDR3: CASSLDANEQFF
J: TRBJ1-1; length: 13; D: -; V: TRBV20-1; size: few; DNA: TGCAGTGCTGTTCAGGGGTATCTTGCTGAAGCTTTCTTT; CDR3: CSAVQGYLAEAFF
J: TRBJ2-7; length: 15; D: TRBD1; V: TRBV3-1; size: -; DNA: TGTGCCAGCACCCAAGACTCGGGGACAGGTTCTCGGCAGTACTTC; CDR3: CASTQDSGTGSRQYF
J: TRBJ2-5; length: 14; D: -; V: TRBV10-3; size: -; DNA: TGTGCCAGCAGTTACGGGCAGTTCGGGGAGACCCAGTACTTC; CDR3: CASSYGQFGETQYF
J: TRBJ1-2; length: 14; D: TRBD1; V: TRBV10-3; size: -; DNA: TGTGCCAGCAGCCAGCCCGGGACAGTAGGAGGCTACACCTTC; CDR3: CASSQPGTVGGYTF
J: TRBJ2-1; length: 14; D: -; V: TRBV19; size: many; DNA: TGTGCCAGTAGTGCCCGGGGGCAAGACAATGAGCAGTTCTTC; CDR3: CASSARGQDNEQFF
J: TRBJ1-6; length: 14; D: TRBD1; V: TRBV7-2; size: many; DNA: TGTGCCAGCAGCCTCGACAGGGGGCATTCACCCCTCCACTTT; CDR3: CASSLDRGHSPLHF
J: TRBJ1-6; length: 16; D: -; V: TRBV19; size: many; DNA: TGTGCCAGTTCCCCGCCGGTGGGCACCTATAATTCACCCCTCCACTTT; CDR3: CASSPPVGTYNSPLHF
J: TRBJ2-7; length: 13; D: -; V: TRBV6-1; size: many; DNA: TGTGCCAGCCAAGAGGGAGTTGCCTACGAGCAGTACTTC; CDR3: CASQEGVAYEQYF
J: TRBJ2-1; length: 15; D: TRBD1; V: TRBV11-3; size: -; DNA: TGTGCCAGCAGCTGGGGACAGGGGGCAGGCGATGAGCAGTTCTTC; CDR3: CASSWGQGAGDEQFF
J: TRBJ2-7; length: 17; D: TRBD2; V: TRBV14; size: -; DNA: TGTGCCAGCAGCCAAGATTCTGTAGCGGGACGGTCCTACGAGCAGTACTTC; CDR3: CASSQDSVAGRSYEQYF
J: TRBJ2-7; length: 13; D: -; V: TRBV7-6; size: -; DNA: TGTGCCAGCACCCCGGCCCCACTTGCCGAGCAGTACTTC; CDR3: CASTPAPLAEQYF
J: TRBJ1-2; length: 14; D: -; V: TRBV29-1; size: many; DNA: TGCAGCGTTGAAGCACAGGAGAGGAACTATGGCTACACCTTC; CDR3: CSVEAQERNYGYTF
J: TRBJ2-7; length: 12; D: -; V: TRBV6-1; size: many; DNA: TGTGCCAGCAGCCCCGACAAGTACGAGCAGTACTTC; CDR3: CASSPDKYEQYF
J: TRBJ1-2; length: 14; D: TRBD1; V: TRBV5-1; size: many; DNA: TGTGCCAGCAGCTTGGGACAGGGGACATATGGCTACACCTTC; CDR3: CASSLGQGTYGYTF
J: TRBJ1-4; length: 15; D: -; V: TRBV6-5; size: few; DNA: TGTGCCAGCAGTTACGCGACAGGCAATAATGAAAAACTGTTTTTT; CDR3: CASSYATGNNEKLFF
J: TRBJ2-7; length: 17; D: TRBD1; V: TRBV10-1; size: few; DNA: TGCGCCAGCACCGCCACGGCCCCGGACAGGGACGGCTACGAGCAGTACTTC; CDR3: CASTATAPDRDGYEQYF
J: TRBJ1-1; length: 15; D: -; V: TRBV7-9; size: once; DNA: TGTGCCAGCAGCTTGACCACTGGACGGGGGGCTGAAGCTTTCTTT; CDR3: CASSLTTGRGAEAFF
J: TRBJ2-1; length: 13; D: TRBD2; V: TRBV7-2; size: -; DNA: TGTGCCAGCAGCTTCGTGGGGGGGAATGAGCAGTTCTTC; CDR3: CASSFVGGNEQFF
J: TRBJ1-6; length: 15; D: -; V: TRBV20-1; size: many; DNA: TGCAGTGCTGTTTTACCGGGAGGTGGTGGCCCACCCCTCCACTTT; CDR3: CSAVLPGGGGPPLHF
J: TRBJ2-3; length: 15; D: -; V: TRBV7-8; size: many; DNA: TGTGCCAGCAGCGTATGGACCGCGTTTACAGATACGCAGTATTTT; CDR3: CASSVWTAFTDTQYF
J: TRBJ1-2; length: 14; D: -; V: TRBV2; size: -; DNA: TGTGCCAGCAGGATGCTCTCCGGTCCGCCTGGCTGCACCTTC; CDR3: CASRMLSGPPGCTF
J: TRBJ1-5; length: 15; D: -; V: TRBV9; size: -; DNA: TGTGCCAGCAGCGTATCCGGACAGATTAATCAGCCCCAGCATTTT; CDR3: CASSVSGQINQPQHF
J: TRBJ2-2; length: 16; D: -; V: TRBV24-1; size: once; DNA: TGTGCCACCATCAATTTCCGGGACGGAAACACCGGGGAGCTGTTTTTT; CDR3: CATINFRDGNTGELFF
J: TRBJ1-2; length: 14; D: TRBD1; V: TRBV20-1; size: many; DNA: TGCAGTGCTAGAGACCGGGACAGGGGGTATGGCTACACCTTC; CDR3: CSARDRDRGYGYTF
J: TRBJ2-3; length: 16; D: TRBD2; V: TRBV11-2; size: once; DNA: TGTGTCAGCAGCTTAGATCCGGGGGGGTTCACAGATACGCAGTATTTT; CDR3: CVSSLDPGGFTDTQYF
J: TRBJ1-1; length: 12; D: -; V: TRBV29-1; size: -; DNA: TGCAGCGTTGAAGGGGATTGGACTGAAGCTTTCTTT; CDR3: CSVEGDWTEAFF
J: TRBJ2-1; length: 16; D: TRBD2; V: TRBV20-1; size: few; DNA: TGCAGTGCCGGGACTAGCGGGGGAGATACCTACAATGAGCAGTTCTTC; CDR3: CSAGTSGGDTYNEQFF
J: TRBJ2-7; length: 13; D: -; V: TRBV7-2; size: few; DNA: TGTGCCAGCAGCCCAACAGAATCCTACGAGCAGTACTTC; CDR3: CASSPTESYEQYF
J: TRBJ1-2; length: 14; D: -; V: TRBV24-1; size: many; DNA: TGTGCCACCAGTGATTTGAACAGAAACTATGGCTACACCTTC; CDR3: CATSDLNRNYGYTF
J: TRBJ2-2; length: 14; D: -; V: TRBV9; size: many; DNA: TGTGCCAGCAGCCCGGTTCTTAGCACCGGGGAGCTGTTTTTT; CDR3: CASSPVLSTGELFF
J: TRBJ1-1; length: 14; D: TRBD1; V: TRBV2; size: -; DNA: TGTGCCAGCAGTGAGGGACAGCCGAACACTGAAGCTTTCTTT; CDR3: CASSEGQPNTEAFF
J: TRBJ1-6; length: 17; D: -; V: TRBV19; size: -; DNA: TGTGCCAGTAGTATAGGCAGGTCAAGCTCCTATAATTCACCCCTCCACTTT; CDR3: CASSIGRSSSYNSPLHF
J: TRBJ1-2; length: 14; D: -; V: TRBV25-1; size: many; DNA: TGTGCCAGCAGTGAATTGACCTTACCCTATGGCTACACCTTC; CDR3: CASSELTLPYGYTF
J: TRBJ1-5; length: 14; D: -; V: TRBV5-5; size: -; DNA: TGTGCCAGCAGCTCTCGACAGGAGGAGCAGCCCCAGCATTTT; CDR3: CASSSRQEEQPQHF
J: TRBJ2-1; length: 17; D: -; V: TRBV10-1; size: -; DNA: TGCGCCAGCAGTGAGTCGCGCGTACCCTTCCCTCGTATAATCCAGTTCTTC; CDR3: CASSESRVPFPRIIQFF
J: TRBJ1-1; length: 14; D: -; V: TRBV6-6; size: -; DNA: TGTGCCAGCAGTTACCGGGGGTATAACACTGAAGCTTTCTTT; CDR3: CASSYRGYNTEAFF
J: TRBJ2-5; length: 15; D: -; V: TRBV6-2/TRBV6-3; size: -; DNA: TGTGCCAGCAGTTATGCTACGACAAACCAAGAGACCCAGTACTTC; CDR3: CASSYATTNQETQYF
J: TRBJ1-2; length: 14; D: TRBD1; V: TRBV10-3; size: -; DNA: TGTGCCATCACCAGGACAGGGATTTTCTATGGCTACACCTTC; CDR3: CAITRTGIFYGYTF
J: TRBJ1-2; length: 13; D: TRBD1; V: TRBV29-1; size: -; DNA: TGCAGCGTCGGAGATGACAGGGGGCGCGGCTACACCTTC; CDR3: CSVGDDRGRGYTF
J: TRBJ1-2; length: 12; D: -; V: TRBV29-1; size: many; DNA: TGCAGCGTTGAACGATCGGGGCCTGGCTACACCTTC; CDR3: CSVERSGPGYTF
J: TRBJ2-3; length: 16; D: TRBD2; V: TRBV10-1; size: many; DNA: TGCGCCAGAATTTGGACTAGCGGCGATAACACAGATACGCAGTATTTT; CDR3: CARIWTSGDNTDTQYF
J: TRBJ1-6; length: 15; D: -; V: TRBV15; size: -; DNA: TGTGCCACCAGCAGCCGGACAGTCTATAATTCACCCCTCCACTTT; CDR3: CATSSRTVYNSPLHF
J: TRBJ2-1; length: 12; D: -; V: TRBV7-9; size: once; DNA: TGTGCCAGCAGCCCAGGAGTGAATGAGCAGTTCTTC; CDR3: CASSPGVNEQFF
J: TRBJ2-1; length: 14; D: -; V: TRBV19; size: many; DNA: TGTGCCAGTAGTATGCAGATGTTTGGGAATGAGCAGTTCTTC; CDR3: CASSMQMFGNEQFF